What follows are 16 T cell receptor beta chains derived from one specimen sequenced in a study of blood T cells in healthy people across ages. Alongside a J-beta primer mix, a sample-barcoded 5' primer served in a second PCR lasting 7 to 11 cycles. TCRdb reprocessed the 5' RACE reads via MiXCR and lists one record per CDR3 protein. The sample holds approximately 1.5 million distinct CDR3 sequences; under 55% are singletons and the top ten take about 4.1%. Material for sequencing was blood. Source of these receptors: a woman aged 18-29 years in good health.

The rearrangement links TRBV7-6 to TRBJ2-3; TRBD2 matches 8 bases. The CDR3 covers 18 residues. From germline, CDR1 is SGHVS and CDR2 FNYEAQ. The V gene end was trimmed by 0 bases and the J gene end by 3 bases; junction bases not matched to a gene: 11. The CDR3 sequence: CASSLATSVSGVTDTQYF. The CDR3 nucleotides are TGTGCCAGCAGCTTAGCGACTAGCGTCTCGGGGGTGACAGATACGCAGTATTTT.

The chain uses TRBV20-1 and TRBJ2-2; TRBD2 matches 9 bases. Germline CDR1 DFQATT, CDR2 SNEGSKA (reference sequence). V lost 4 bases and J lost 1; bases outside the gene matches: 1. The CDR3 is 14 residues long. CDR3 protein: CSAMTSGNTGELFF. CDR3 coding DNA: TGCAGTGCTATGACTAGCGGGAACACCGGGGAGCTGTTTTTT.

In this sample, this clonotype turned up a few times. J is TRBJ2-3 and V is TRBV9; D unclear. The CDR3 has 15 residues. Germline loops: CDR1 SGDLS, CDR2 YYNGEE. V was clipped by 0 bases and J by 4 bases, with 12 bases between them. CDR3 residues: CASSVDPFSADTQYF. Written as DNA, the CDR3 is TGTGCCAGCAGCGTAGACCCTTTTTCGGCAGATACGCAGTATTTT. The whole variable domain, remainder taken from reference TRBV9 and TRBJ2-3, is DSGVTQTPKHLITATGQRVTLRCSPRSGDLSVYWYQQSLDQGLQFLIQYYNGEERAKGNILERFSAQQFPDLHSELNLSSLELGDSALYFCASSVDPFSADTQYFGPGTRLTVL.

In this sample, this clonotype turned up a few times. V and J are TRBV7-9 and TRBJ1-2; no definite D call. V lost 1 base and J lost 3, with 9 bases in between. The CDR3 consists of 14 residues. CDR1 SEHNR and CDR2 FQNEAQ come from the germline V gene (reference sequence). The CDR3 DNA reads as TGTGCCAGCAGCTTAGGTCAGAGTGACTATGGCTACACCTTC. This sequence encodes CASSLGQSDYGYTF.

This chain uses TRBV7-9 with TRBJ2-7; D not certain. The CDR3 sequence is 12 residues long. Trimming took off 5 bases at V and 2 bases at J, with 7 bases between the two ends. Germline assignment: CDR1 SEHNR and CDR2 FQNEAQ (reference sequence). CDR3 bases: TGTGCCAGCAGCGCCCGGACCTACGAGCAGTACTTC. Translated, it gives CASSARTYEQYF.

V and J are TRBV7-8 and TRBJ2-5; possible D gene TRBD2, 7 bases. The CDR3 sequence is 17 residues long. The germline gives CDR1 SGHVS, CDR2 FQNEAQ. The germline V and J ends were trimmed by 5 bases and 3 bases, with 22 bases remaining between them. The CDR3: CASSPLAGATLKETQYF. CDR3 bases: TGTGCCAGCAGCCCTTTGGCGGGGGCCACCTTAAAAGAGACCCAGTACTTC.

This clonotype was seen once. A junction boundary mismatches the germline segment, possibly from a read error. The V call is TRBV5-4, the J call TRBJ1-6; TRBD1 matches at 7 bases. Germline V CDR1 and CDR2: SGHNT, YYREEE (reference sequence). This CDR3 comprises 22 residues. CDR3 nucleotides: TGTGCCAGCAGCTTATTCCTTAGGGCGGACAGGTTTTCTGCCCTTGGTAATTCACCCCCCCACTTT. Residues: CASSLFLRADRFSALGNSPPHF.

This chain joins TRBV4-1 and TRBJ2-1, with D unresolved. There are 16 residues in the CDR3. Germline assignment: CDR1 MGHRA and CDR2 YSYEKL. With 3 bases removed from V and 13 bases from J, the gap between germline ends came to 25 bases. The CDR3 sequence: CASSQDHLREAETQFF. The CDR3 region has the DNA TGCGCCAGCAGCCAGGATCACTTACGTGAGGCGGAGACCCAGTTCTTC.

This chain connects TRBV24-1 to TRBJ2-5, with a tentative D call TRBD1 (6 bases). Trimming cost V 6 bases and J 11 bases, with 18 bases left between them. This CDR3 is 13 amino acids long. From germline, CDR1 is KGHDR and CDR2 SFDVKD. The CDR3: CATSNTGYNEQYF. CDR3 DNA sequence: TGTGCCACCAGTAACACAGGGTACAATGAGCAGTACTTC.

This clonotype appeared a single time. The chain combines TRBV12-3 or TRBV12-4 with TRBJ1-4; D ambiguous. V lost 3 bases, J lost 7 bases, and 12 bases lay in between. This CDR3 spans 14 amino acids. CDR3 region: CASSFRSEVEKLFF. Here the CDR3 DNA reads TGTGCCAGCAGTTTCAGGTCCGAGGTTGAAAAACTGTTTTTT.

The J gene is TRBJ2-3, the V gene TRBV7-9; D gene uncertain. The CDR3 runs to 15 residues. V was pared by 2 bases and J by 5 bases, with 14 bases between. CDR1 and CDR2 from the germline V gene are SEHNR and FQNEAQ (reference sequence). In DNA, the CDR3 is TGTGCCAGCAGCTTAATCAGTGCTCCTGGAGATACGCAGTATTTT. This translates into CASSLISAPGDTQYF.

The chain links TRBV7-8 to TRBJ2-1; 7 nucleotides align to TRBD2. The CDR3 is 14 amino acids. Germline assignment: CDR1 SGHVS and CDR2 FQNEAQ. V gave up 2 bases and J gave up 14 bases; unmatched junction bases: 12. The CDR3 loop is CASSLSRASGGEFF. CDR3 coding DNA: TGTGCCAGCAGCTTATCGAGGGCTAGCGGAGGGGAGTTCTTC.

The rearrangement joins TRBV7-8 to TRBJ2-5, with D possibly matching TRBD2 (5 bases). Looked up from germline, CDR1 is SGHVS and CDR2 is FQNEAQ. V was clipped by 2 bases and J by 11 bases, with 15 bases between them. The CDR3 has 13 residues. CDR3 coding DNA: TGTGCCAGCAGCTTATTTGGGGAGAATGAGCAGTACTTC. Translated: CASSLFGENEQYF.

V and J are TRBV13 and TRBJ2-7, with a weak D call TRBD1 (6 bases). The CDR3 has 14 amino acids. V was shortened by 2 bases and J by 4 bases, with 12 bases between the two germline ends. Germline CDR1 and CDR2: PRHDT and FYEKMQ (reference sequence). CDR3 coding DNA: TGTGCCAGCAGCTTAAGTTGGCAGGGGTACGAGCAGTACTTC. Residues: CASSLSWQGYEQYF. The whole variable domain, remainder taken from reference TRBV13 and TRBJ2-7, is AAGVIQSPRHLIKEKRETATLKCYPIPRHDTVYWYQQGPGQDPQFLISFYEKMQSDKGSIPDRFSAQQFSDYHSELNMSSLELGDSALYFCASSLSWQGYEQYFGPGTRLTVT.

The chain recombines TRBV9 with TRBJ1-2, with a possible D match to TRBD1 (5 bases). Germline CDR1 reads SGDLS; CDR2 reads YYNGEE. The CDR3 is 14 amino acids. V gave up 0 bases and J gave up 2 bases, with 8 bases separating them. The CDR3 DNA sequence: TGTGCCAGCAGCGTAGGGGGGGAAAACTATGGCTACACCTTC. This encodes CASSVGGENYGYTF. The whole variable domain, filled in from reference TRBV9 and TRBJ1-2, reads DSGVTQTPKHLITATGQRVTLRCSPRSGDLSVYWYQQSLDQGLQFLIQYYNGEERAKGNILERFSAQQFPDLHSELNLSSLELGDSALYFCASSVGGENYGYTFGSGTRLTVV.

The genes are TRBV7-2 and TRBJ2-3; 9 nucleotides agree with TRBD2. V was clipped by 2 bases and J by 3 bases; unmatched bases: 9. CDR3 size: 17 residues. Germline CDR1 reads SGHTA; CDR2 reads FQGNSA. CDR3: CASSLRLAGIGTDTQYF. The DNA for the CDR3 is TGTGCCAGCAGCTTAAGGCTAGCGGGAATCGGGACAGATACGCAGTATTTT.